This T cell receptor (beta chain) emerged from a study of beta chain features in type 1 diabetes. The wider study: Age, gender, cell numbers and subset yield matched between patients and controls. Findings and caveats of the study: Across all four CD4+ subsets, people with type 1 diabetes showed modestly shorter TCRB CDR3s. Possibly, sequencing cDNA over-represented cells that had high TCR expression levels.

The CDR3 covers 15 residues. Germline V gene sequence: CDR1 SGHNT, CDR2 YYREEE (reference sequence). The ends lost 4 bases at V and 2 bases at J; junction bases unmatched: 5. Worth noting for this clone: Antigen specificity is unknown.

Expressed TCRB transcripts were sequenced because the isolated RNA had all been reverse transcribed beforehand. Naive, central memory and regulatory T cell samples averaged around 3.3 million reads. TCRdb keeps only in-frame clones here, not all; method: immunoSEQ multiplex PCR. The sample has some 500,000 clones, over 10% seen once. This receptor was identified in a woman younger than 35 in good health. The chain links TRBV5-4 to TRBJ1-3; TRBD1 matches at 8 bases. Sequenced: naive CD4+ T cells from blood. The CDR3 spells CASSLTTGAGNTIYF. For the CDR3, the DNA is TGTGCCAGCAGCCTCACGACAGGGGCTGGAAACACCATATATTTT.